Here is one T cell receptor (beta chain) with its context. The antigen is undetermined. TCRdb's table, derived via immunoSEQ multiplex PCR, lists solely in-frame clones and lacks some. The sample has about 1.1 million clones; roughly 80% are singletons. A CD45RA-negative memory subset and a CD45RA+ naive subset were separated from the CD4+ cells. V lost 0 bases and J lost 6; bases outside the gene matches: 10. CDR1 is SGHTS, CDR2 YDEGEE, per germline. The CDR3 runs to 17 residues. This sample is drawn from a study of shared clonotypes between healthy human individuals. Study-wide findings and caveats: Blood was the only sampled material, and tissue repertoires likely differ. Estimated clonotype richness was generally higher in naive than memory subsets.

V gene TRBV5-8 combines with J gene TRBJ1-4; 8 nucleotides align to TRBD1. This clonotype originated in a man between 18 and 29 years old in good health. Some clones in this sample may be carry-over from other donors' samples. The sequenced material came from memory CD4+ T cells from PBMCs. Stated subset: CD45RA-negative fraction. CDR3 DNA sequence: TGTGCCAGCAGCTTGGGGTCCGGGACAGGCCTCTATGAAAAACTGTTTTTT. Encoded protein: CASSLGSGTGLYEKLFF.